The 23 T cell receptor beta chains in this list originate from one sample, sequenced in a study of tumor-infiltrating lymphocytes in primary liver carcinoma. TCR beta cDNA was reverse-transcribed from 450 to 500 ng of total RNA. The reaction used a constant-region primer and ProtoScript II reverse transcriptase. Employing slightly modified ARM-PCR, three nested multiplex PCR rounds were run, and these gave rise to the TCR beta libraries. Primers for the first two PCR rounds were TRBV1-TRBV30 forward primers and a C-beta reverse primer (roughly 10 cycles per round). TCRdb passed the multiplex PCR reads through MiXCR, listing each CDR3 protein once. The sample contains approximately 110,000 distinct CDR3 sequences, 64% of which appear only once. Taking about 17-31 mg of unsorted bulk tissue, the authors co-extracted RNA and DNA. Sequencing was done on a sample of liver tumor tissue from sampling region 3. Subset indicated: tumor region T3, left-lateral pole. The receptor set was obtained from a woman aged 55-70 years with primary liver carcinoma and hepatitis B virus infection.

With respect to this clonotype: Sequence at one end of the junction differs from germline and may be a read error. The chain links TRBV6-5 to TRBJ2-3; the D gene could be TRBD1 or TRBD2 (5 bases each). The CDR3 spans 15 residues. CDR1 and CDR2 (germline): MNHEY, SVGAGI. The CDR3 sequence is CASRNRGGHTDTQYF. CDR3 nucleotide sequence: TGTGCCAGCAGAAACCGTGGGGGTCACACAGATACGCAATATTTT.

For this clonotype: It is likely a read error, because the conserved phenylalanine at the end of the CDR3 is missing. The chain is built from TRBV5-1 and TRBJ2-5; 8 positions agree with TRBD1. The CDR3 is made up of 17 amino acids. Per the germline V gene, CDR1 is SGHRS and CDR2 is YFSETQ. The CDR3 reads CASCLVPQGARQETQYL. The CDR3 DNA follows: TGCGCCAGCTGCTTGGTCCCGCAGGGGGCACGGCAAGAGACCCAGTACTTA.

Of note for this clonotype: Germline and junction disagree at one end, which may indicate a read error. The chain uses TRBV4-2 and TRBJ2-7; D remains ambiguous. The CDR3 runs to 15 residues. Germline loops: CDR1 LGHNA, CDR2 YNFKEQ. The CDR3 DNA reads as TGTGCCAGCAGCCAAGGGAGACTCGGCTCCTACGAGCAGTGCTTC. Protein sequence: CASSQGRLGSYEQCF.

This clonotype was picked up many times. The V call is TRBV12-3 or TRBV12-4, the J call TRBJ2-7, with a weak D call TRBD2 (6 bases). CDR3 length equals 11 residues. The V gene lost 5 bases and the J gene lost 6 bases, with 8 bases spanning the gap. The CDR3 bases are TGTGCCAGCAGTCTGGGGGGCGAGCAGTACTTC. It translates to CASSLGGEQYF.

This chain connects TRBV11-3 to TRBJ2-5, with 7 positions matching TRBD1. The trim removed 10 bases at V and 7 bases at J, leaving 18 bases unmatched. Per germline, CDR1 SGHNT and CDR2 YENEEA. This CDR3 has 15 residues. The CDR3 here is CAKSLRQGVSGTQYF. The CDR3 DNA reads TGTGCCAAGAGCTTACGGCAGGGGGTAAGCGGGACCCAGTACTTC.

There are many counts of this clonotype. The rearrangement joins TRBV28 to TRBJ1-1; D gene ambiguous. Trimming stripped 8 bases from V and 5 bases from J, with 15 bases between. This CDR3 has 13 amino acids. CDR1 is MDHEN and CDR2 is SYDVKM in the germline V gene. The CDR3 DNA follows: TGTGCCAGCCACTCCGTCGTCTGGACTGAAGCTTTCTTT. Translating it yields CASHSVVWTEAFF.

Notes on this clonotype: A much larger clone lies a single base off, so this may be a read error. J is TRBJ1-2 and V is TRBV4-1; D not certain. From germline, CDR1 is MGHRA and CDR2 YSYEKL. This CDR3 contains 14 residues. The CDR3 loop is CVSSQAMTASGYTF. In DNA form, the CDR3 reads TGCGTCAGCAGCCAGGCTATGACCGCTTCGGGCTACACCTTC.

The sample holds one count of this clonotype. With a much larger clone just one base away, this may be a read error. Since the CDR3 does not end with the conserved phenylalanine or tryptophan, this likely comes from a read error. The rearrangement joins TRBV28 to TRBJ2-5; D remains ambiguous. Germline V gives CDR1 MDHEN, CDR2 SYDVKM. The length of the CDR3 is 12 residues. With 3 bases removed from V and 6 bases from J, the gap between germline ends came to 8 bases. CDR3 region: CASSFRRKTQYL. Here the CDR3 DNA reads TGTGCCAGCAGTTTCCGTCGGAAGACCCAGTACCTC.

The V gene is TRBV11-2, the J gene TRBJ2-3, with 9 bases fitting TRBD2. Germline V gene lookup returns CDR1 SGHAT and CDR2 FQNNGV. CDR3 size: 17 residues. Unmatched junction bases numbered 13, after V lost 9 bases and J lost 0 bases. The CDR3 region has the DNA TGTGCCAGTTCCTCGGTAGCGGGAGTCCATAGCACAGATACGCAGTATTTT. Amino acid sequence: CASSSVAGVHSTDTQYF.

The chain links TRBV11-1 to TRBJ2-7; D possibly uses TRBD1 or TRBD2 (6 bases each). Germline V gene sequence: CDR1 SGHAT, CDR2 FQDESV (reference sequence). Trimming took 2 bases from V and 5 from J, leaving 10 bases between them. The CDR3 extends over 13 amino acids. The CDR3 nucleotides are TGTGCCAGCAGCTTAACGGGGGCGAACGAGCAGTACTTC. It yields the protein CASSLTGANEQYF.

This clonotype was recorded once. A junction end diverges from the germline sequence, so it may reflect a read error. V and J are TRBV5-4 and TRBJ2-1; no reliable D call. The CDR3 is 15 amino acids. Per the germline V gene, CDR1 is SGHNT and CDR2 is YYREEE (reference sequence). CDR3: CASGLGPSIYNEQFF. In nucleotides, the CDR3 is TGTGCCAGCGGCTTAGGGCCCTCAATATACAATGAGCAGTTCTTC.

On this clonotype itself: In this CDR3 the conserved last residue, phenylalanine or tryptophan, is missing, so a read error is likely. This chain uses TRBV4-2 with TRBJ2-7; TRBD2 matches 9 bases. Germline CDR1 reads LGHNA; CDR2 reads YNFKEQ. The CDR3 is 17 amino acids. The CDR3 coding sequence is TGTGCCAGCAACCAAGGTGATGGACTAGCGCGTTCCTACGAGCAGTACCTC. Its protein is CASNQGDGLARSYEQYL.

As concerns this clonotype: A junction end diverges from the germline sequence, so it may reflect a read error. The chain combines TRBV29-1 with TRBJ2-3, with TRBD2 identical over 10 bases. CDR1 is SQVTM and CDR2 is ANQGSEA in the germline V gene. CDR3 length: 14 amino acids. The CDR3 loop is CSTKLLAGAATQYF. CDR3 in DNA: TGCAGCACTAAGCTGCTAGCGGGAGCAGCTACGCAGTACTTT.

To note about this clonotype: A much larger clone is a single base away; this may be a read error. V usage is TRBV12-3 or TRBV12-4 and J usage is TRBJ2-1; TRBD2 agrees at 8 bases. This CDR3 is built from 14 residues. The J segment lost 5 bases and the V segment lost 10 bases, leaving 10 bases of the junction unmatched. The CDR3, as DNA: TGTGCCACCCCAGGCGTTAGCGGGAACAATGAGCAGTTCTTC. Translating it yields CATPGVSGNNEQFF.

This chain uses TRBV6-6 with TRBJ2-7; D ambiguous. CDR1 is MNHNY and CDR2 is SVGAGI in the germline V gene (reference sequence). This CDR3 has 12 amino acids. Deletions cut 9 bases from V and 9 bases from J, with 18 bases between. The CDR3 coding sequence is TGTGCCAGTAGCAACCAGCCGAACGTGCAGTACTTC. Amino acid sequence: CASSNQPNVQYF.

This clonotype was counted at least ten times. CDR3 region: CASSYVGAGNEQFF. The CDR3 region has the DNA TGTGCCAGCAGTTATGTCGGGGCCGGTAATGAGCAGTTCTTC. J is TRBJ2-1 and V is TRBV6-5, with D possibly called TRBD1 or TRBD2 (5 bases each). The CDR3 extends over 14 amino acids. The V and J ends lost 3 bases and 7 bases respectively, with 13 bases between them. Per germline, CDR1 MNHEY and CDR2 SVGAGI.

About this clonotype: A read error may account for a junction end that differs from germline. This chain uses TRBV11-2 with TRBJ2-3; 9 bases align to TRBD2. Germline V lookup: CDR1 SGHAT, CDR2 FQNNGV. The CDR3 length is 16 residues. The CDR3 sequence is CASSPRLAESTDAQYF. The CDR3 bases are TGTGCCAGCAGCCCGCGACTAGCGGAGTCTACAGATGCGCAGTATTTT.

As concerns this clonotype: The conserved closing phenylalanine or tryptophan is absent in this CDR3, likely reflecting a read error. V gene TRBV6-1 combines with J gene TRBJ2-7, with TRBD2 matching over 11 bases. The CDR3 sequence is 15 residues long. J lost 2 bases, V lost 1 base, and 1 base had no gene match. CDR1 is MNHNS, CDR2 SASEGT, per germline. The CDR3 DNA is TGTGCCAGCAGTGAAGTAGCGGGAGGGCCCTACGAGCAGTACCTC. Translating gives CASSEVAGGPYEQYL.

This chain joins TRBV11-2 and TRBJ2-5, with D possibly being TRBD1 (6 bases). Trimming removed 0 bases from V and 12 bases from J, with 17 bases in between. Germline CDR1 SGHAT, CDR2 FQNNGV. The CDR3 extends over 14 amino acids. The CDR3 coding sequence is TGTGCCAGCAGCTTAGAGAGACAGGCCGGCGGCGAGTACTTC. Translated: CASSLERQAGGEYF.

Comment on this clonotype: Compared with germline, one end of the junction differs, possibly owing to a read error. The V gene is TRBV11-2, the J gene TRBJ2-7; D may correspond to TRBD1 or TRBD2 (5 bases each). The germline V gene has CDR1 SGHAT and CDR2 FQNNGV. The CDR3 sequence is 14 residues long. The CDR3 DNA sequence: TGTGCCAGCGGTCAGGGCGGGCCCTCCTATGAGCAGTACTTC. Translating gives CASGQGGPSYEQYF.

A note on this clonotype: An end of the junction does not agree with germline; a read error may underlie this. The chain uses TRBV5-4 and TRBJ2-3; 8 bases fit TRBD2. There are 17 residues in the CDR3. Per the germline V gene, CDR1 is SGHNT and CDR2 is YYREEE (reference sequence). CDR3 coding DNA: TGTGCCAGCGGCTTGGCTCGGGGCGGGAGGCCCACACATACGCAGTATTTT. Its protein is CASGLARGGRPTHTQYF.

On this clonotype: At one end the junction does not follow the germline gene, possibly because of a read error. The chain is built from TRBV6-1 and TRBJ1-2, with D unresolved. The length of the CDR3 is 16 residues. Germline assignment: CDR1 MNHNS and CDR2 SASEGT. This CDR3 reads CASSEFGRAGNYGYTF. The DNA for the CDR3 is TGTGCCAGCAGTGAATTCGGAAGGGCCGGGAACTATGGTTACACCTTC.

This clonotype showed up many times. This chain joins TRBV29-1 and TRBJ1-1, with D tentatively TRBD1 (6 bases). Germline CDR1 and CDR2: SQVTM and ANQGSEA. Between the trimmed V and J ends, which lost 5 bases and 6 bases, there was a span of 19 bases. The CDR3 is 14 residues long. The chain's CDR3 is CSVFTLTGRPEAFF. In DNA form, the CDR3 reads TGCAGCGTTTTCACTTTGACAGGCCGTCCTGAAGCTTTCTTT.